These T cell receptor beta chains were read from a single sample in a study of blood T cell repertoires in COVID-19. Profiled with immunoSEQ multiplex PCR; TCRdb holds only in-frame clones, not every one. Among some 370,000 clones, approximately 88% were seen once, and the ten largest hold 1.2%. Sequencing was performed on peripheral blood. All receptors come from a man aged 40-55 years with acute or convalescent COVID-19. The CDR3 runs from the conserved cysteine through the conserved F or W. D genes are given only for firm matches. Clone sizes are given selectively: once, few, many, or a class where the clone is expanded.

j_call clone_size v_call d_call cdr3_nt cdr3_aa
TRBJ1-1 few TRBV11-2 TRBD1 TGTGCCAGCAGCTCCAAGGGGGCCCGGAACACTGAAGCTTTCTTT CASSSKGARNTEAFF
TRBJ1-2 . TRBV19 . TGTGCCAGTAGTATCGACAGGCGCTATGGCTACACCTTC CASSIDRRYGYTF
TRBJ2-7 . TRBV24-1 . TGTGCCACCAGTGATTTTAATAGCTACGAGCAGTACTTC CATSDFNSYEQYF
TRBJ1-5 . TRBV28 . TGTGCCAGCAGTTTAGCAGGGCGGAATCAGCCCCAGCATTTT CASSLAGRNQPQHF
TRBJ2-5 few TRBV28 TRBD2 TGTGCCAGCACGGCGGGAGGGCCAGGGGAGACCCAGTACTTC CASTAGGPGETQYF
TRBJ2-5 few TRBV29-1 . TGCAGCGTTGAGGGAGGTTGGTACCAAGAGACCCAGTACTTC CSVEGGWYQETQYF
TRBJ1-5 . TRBV6-2/TRBV6-3 TRBD1 TGTGCCAGCAGTACCGGGACAGGGGACCTATCTAGCAATCAGCCCCAGCATTTT CASSTGTGDLSSNQPQHF
TRBJ2-5 . TRBV4-2 TRBD1 TGTGCCAGCAGCCATTCCGGGACAGGGTCTAAACAAGAGACCCAGTACTTC CASSHSGTGSKQETQYF
TRBJ1-5 once TRBV7-9 . TGTGCCAGCAGCCCCACGGAGAGCAATCAGCCCCAGCATTTT CASSPTESNQPQHF
TRBJ1-5 . TRBV30 . TGTGCCTGGAGTTTAACAGAGGGCGGTCAGCCCCAGCATTTT CAWSLTEGGQPQHF
TRBJ2-7 . TRBV30 . TGTGCCTGGATTCCGGGGGAAACCTACGAGCAGTACTTC CAWIPGETYEQYF